Shown below are 13 T cell receptor beta chains from a single sample sequenced in a study of blood T cell repertoires in COVID-19 (dated by TCRdb to 2020 to 2021). The library was made by the immunoSEQ multiplex PCR assay. TCRdb limited this immuneACCESS table to in-frame rearrangements with V and J called. A share of clones is missing; checked studies link under half to unresolved V genes, and the rest is unexplained. Across this sample there are 100,000 to 150,000 clones, with roughly 89% seen only once. Of the sample, approximately 2.3% falls within the top ten clones. The source material was peripheral blood. These receptors were taken from a woman aged 45-65 years with acute or convalescent COVID-19.

For this clone: Sequence at one end of the junction differs from germline and may be a read error. The chain links TRBV2 to TRBJ1-2; 11 bases match TRBD1. The CDR3 is made up of 14 amino acids. CDR1 is SNHLY and CDR2 is FYNNEI in the germline V gene. In nucleotides, the CDR3 is TGTGCCAGCAGTTATCGAGGACAGGGGGCGTTTCTAGCATTC. It translates to CASSYRGQGAFLAF. The full variable domain, rest sourced from reference TRBV2 and TRBJ1-2, is EPEVTQTPSHQVTQMGQEVILRCVPISNHLYFYWYRQILGQKVEFLVSFYNNEISEKSEIFDDQFSVERPDGSNFTLKIRSTKLEDSAMYFCASSYRGQGAFLAFGSGTRLTVV.

The J gene is TRBJ2-7, the V gene TRBV4-1; 8 bases line up with TRBD2. J lost 5 bases, V lost 1 base, and 10 bases had no gene match. The length of the CDR3 is 16 residues. The germline V gene has CDR1 MGHRA and CDR2 YSYEKL. The CDR3 reads CASSQGGTRGRNEQYF. As DNA, the CDR3 is TGCGCCAGCAGCCAAGGTGGGACTAGAGGTCGCAACGAGCAGTACTTC.

V usage is TRBV4-1 and J usage is TRBJ1-2; 8 bases fit TRBD1. The CDR3 sequence is 15 residues long. Germline assignment: CDR1 MGHRA and CDR2 YSYEKL. The ends lost 1 base at V and 7 bases at J; junction bases unmatched: 8. CDR3 sequence: CASSQVGQGQRGYTF. CDR3 DNA sequence: TGCGCCAGCAGCCAAGTCGGACAGGGCCAGCGTGGCTACACCTTC.

This chain joins TRBV2 and TRBJ2-5; 9 bases are a match to TRBD1. J gave up 5 bases and V 5 bases, and 3 bases lay outside the gene matches. The germline V gene has CDR1 SNHLY and CDR2 FYNNEI. The CDR3 has 13 amino acids. The CDR3 nucleotides are TGTGCCAGCAGTACACAGGGGGCTGAGACCCAGTACTTC. This sequence encodes CASSTQGAETQYF.

The rearrangement links TRBV5-1 to TRBJ2-3, with D tentatively TRBD1 (6 bases). The CDR3 is 15 residues long. V lost 3 bases to trimming and J lost 2 bases, with 13 bases between them. CDR1 and CDR2 from the germline V gene are SGHRS and YFSETQ. The CDR3 sequence is CASSSLTGHTDTQYF. The CDR3, as DNA: TGCGCCAGCAGCTCCCTGACAGGACACACAGATACGCAGTATTTT. Looking up the rest from reference TRBV5-1 and TRBJ2-3 gives the full variable domain: KAGVTQTPRYLIKTRGQQVTLSCSPISGHRSVSWYQQTPGQGLQFLFEYFSETQRNKGNFPGRFSGRQFSNSRSEMNVSTLELGDSALYLCASSSLTGHTDTQYFGPGTRLTVL.

This clone came up a few times. This chain uses TRBV7-2 with TRBJ2-2; TRBD1 matches at 9 bases. The CDR3 spans 16 residues. V gave up 5 bases and J gave up 5 bases; unmatched junction bases: 9. Germline values: CDR1 SGHTA, CDR2 FQGNSA. DNA for the CDR3: TGTGCCAGCAGCGTCGGGACAGGGAGACGGACCGGGGAGCTGTTTTTT. It encodes CASSVGTGRRTGELFF. The complete variable domain, with remaining parts taken from reference TRBV7-2 and TRBJ2-2, reads GAGVSQSPSNKVTEKGKDVELRCDPISGHTALYWYRQSLGQGLEFLIYFQGNSAPDKSGLPSDRFSAERTGGSVSTLTIQRTQQEDSAVYLCASSVGTGRRTGELFFGEGSRLTVL.

This clone came up once. The chain employs TRBV5-1 and TRBJ1-5, with TRBD1 as a possible D gene (5 bases). V was cut by 0 bases and J by 4 bases, with 8 bases left in between. The CDR3 has 14 residues. Germline V gene data show CDR1 as SGHRS and CDR2 as YFSETQ. The CDR3 is CASSLGGTNQPQHF. DNA of the CDR3: TGCGCCAGCAGCTTGGGGGGGACTAATCAGCCCCAGCATTTT.

The gene calls are TRBV7-9 and TRBJ1-4; 10 bases fit TRBD1. There are 16 residues in the CDR3. V gave up 8 bases and J gave up 1 base; unmatched junction bases: 7. Germline CDR1 SEHNR, CDR2 FQNEAQ (reference sequence). DNA for the CDR3: TGTGCCAGCGTTTCTCGGACAGGGGGAACTAATGAAAAACTGTTTTTT. Protein product: CASVSRTGGTNEKLFF.

This clone was recorded only once. The J gene is TRBJ1-1, the V gene TRBV30, with D perhaps matching TRBD1 (5 bases). This CDR3 region has 14 residues. Germline assignment: CDR1 GTSNPN and CDR2 SVGIG (reference sequence). The V and J ends lost 0 bases and 0 bases respectively, with 8 bases between them. This CDR3 reads CAWSVGVLNTEAFF. In DNA, the CDR3 is TGTGCCTGGAGTGTAGGGGTTTTGAACACTGAAGCTTTCTTT.

The CDR3 nucleotides are TGCGCCAGCAGCTTGATTGGAGACACAGATACGCAGTATTTT. Protein: CASSLIGDTDTQYF. V and J are TRBV5-1 and TRBJ2-3; unclear D gene. V lost 1 base and J lost 2, with 8 bases in between. The CDR3 length is 14 residues. Germline lookup yields CDR1 SGHRS and CDR2 YFSETQ.

V gene TRBV5-1 combines with J gene TRBJ1-4, with a tentative D call TRBD1 (5 bases). The CDR3 is made up of 17 amino acids. V was trimmed by 4 bases and J by 5 bases, leaving 21 bases between them. In germline, CDR1 is SGHRS, CDR2 YFSETQ. This CDR3 reads CASSRDPAGPLNEKLFF. CDR3 nucleotides: TGCGCCAGCAGCAGGGACCCCGCGGGACCGTTGAATGAAAAACTGTTTTTT.

This clone was found once. The chain joins TRBV30 to TRBJ2-7; D gene ambiguous. From germline, CDR1 is GTSNPN and CDR2 SVGIG (reference sequence). CDR3 length: 13 amino acids. Trimming took 0 bases from V and 6 from J, leaving 12 bases between them. This CDR3 is CAWSVLGNSEQYF. The CDR3 coding sequence is TGTGCCTGGAGTGTACTCGGTAACTCCGAGCAGTACTTC.

This sequence joins TRBV3-1 (or the pseudogene TRBV3-2) and TRBJ1-5, with D possibly TRBD1 on 5 matching bases. V lost 0 bases, J lost 3 bases, and 15 bases lay in between. The germline gives CDR1 LGHDT, CDR2 YNNKEL (reference sequence). The CDR3 length is 17 residues. CDR3 amino acids: CASSQDRGRGYNQPQHF. CDR3 bases: TGTGCCAGCAGCCAAGATCGAGGGAGGGGATACAATCAGCCCCAGCATTTT.